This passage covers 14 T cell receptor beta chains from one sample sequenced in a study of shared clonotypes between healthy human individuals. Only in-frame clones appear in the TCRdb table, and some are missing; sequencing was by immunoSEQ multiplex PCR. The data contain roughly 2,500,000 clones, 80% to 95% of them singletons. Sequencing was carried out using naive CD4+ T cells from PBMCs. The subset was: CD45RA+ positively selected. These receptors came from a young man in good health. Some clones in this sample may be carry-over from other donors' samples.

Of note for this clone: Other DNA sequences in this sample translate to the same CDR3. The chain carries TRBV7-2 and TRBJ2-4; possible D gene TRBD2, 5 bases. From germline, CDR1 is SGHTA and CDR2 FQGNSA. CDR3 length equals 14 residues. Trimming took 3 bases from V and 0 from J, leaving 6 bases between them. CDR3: CASSFGLAKNIQYF. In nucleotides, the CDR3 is TGTGCCAGCAGCTTTGGACTAGCCAAAAACATTCAGTACTTC.

In DNA form, the CDR3 reads TGTGCCAGCAGCATCGGACAGGGTGGAGGGGAAATAATTCAGTACTTC. Its protein is CASSIGQGGGEIIQYF. The J gene is TRBJ2-4, the V gene TRBV7-3, with 8 bases aligning to TRBD1. CDR3 length: 16 amino acids. Trimming cost V 5 bases and J 10 bases; bases outside gene matches: 16. Germline CDR1 SGHTA, CDR2 FQGTGA.

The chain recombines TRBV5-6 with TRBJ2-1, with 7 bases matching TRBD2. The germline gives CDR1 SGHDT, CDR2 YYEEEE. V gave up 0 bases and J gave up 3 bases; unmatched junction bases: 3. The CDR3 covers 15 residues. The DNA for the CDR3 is TGTGCCAGCAGCTTGGACGGGAGGCACTACAATGAGCAGTTCTTC. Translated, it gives CASSLDGRHYNEQFF.

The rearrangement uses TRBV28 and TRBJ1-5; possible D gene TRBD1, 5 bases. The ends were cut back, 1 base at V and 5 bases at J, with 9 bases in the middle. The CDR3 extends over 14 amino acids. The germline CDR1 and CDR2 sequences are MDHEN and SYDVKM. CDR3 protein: CASSLSGRHQPQHF. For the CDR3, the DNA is TGTGCCAGCAGTTTATCAGGGAGGCATCAGCCCCAGCATTTT.

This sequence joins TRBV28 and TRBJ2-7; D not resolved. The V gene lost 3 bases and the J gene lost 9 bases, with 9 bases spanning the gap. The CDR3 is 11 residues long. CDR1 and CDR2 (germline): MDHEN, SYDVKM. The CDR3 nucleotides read TGTGCCAGCAGTTTGGGGTACCCGCAGTACTTC. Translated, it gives CASSLGYPQYF.

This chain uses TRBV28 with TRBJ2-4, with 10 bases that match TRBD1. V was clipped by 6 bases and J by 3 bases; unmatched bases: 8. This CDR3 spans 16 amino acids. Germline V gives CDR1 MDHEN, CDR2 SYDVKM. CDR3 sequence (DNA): TGTGCCAGCAGGGGGACAGGGGCGTCAAGCAAAAACATTCAGTACTTC. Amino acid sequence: CASRGTGASSKNIQYF. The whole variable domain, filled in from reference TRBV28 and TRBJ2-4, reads DVKVTQSSRYLVKRTGEKVFLECVQDMDHENMFWYRQDPGLGLRLIYFSYDVKMKEKGDIPEGYSVSREKKERFSLILESASTNQTSMYLCASRGTGASSKNIQYFGAGTRLSVL.

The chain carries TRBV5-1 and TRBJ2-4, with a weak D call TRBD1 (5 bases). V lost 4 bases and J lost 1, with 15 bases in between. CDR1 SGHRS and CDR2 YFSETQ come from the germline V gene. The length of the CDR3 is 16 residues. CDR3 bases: TGCGCCAGCAGCCCACCGACAGAGACCGCCAAAAACATTCAGTACTTC. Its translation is CASSPPTETAKNIQYF. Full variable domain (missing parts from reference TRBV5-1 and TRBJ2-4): KAGVTQTPRYLIKTRGQQVTLSCSPISGHRSVSWYQQTPGQGLQFLFEYFSETQRNKGNFPGRFSGRQFSNSRSEMNVSTLELGDSALYLCASSPPTETAKNIQYFGAGTRLSVL.

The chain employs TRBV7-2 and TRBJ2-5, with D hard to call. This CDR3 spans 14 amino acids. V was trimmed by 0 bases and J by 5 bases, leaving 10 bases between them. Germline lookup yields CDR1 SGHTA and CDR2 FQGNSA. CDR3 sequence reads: CASSLAFTWETQYF. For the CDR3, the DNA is TGTGCCAGCAGCTTAGCCTTCACCTGGGAGACCCAGTACTTC.

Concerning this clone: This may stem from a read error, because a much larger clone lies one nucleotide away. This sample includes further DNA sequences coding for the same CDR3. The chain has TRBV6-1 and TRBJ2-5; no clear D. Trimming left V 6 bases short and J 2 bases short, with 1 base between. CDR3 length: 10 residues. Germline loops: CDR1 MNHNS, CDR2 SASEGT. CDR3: CASRQETQYF. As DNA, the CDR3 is TGTGCCAGCAGGCAAGAGACCCAGTACTTC.

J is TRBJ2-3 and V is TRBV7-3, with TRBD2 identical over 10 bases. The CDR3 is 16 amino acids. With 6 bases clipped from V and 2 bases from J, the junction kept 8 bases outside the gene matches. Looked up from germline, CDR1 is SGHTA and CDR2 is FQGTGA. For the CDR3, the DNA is TGTGCCAGCAGTCCTAGCGGGAGTGGTTTCACAGATACGCAGTATTTT. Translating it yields CASSPSGSGFTDTQYF.

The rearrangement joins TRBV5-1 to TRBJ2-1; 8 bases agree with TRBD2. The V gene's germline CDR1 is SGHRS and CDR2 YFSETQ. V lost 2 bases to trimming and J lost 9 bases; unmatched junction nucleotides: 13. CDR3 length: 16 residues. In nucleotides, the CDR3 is TGCGCCAGCAGCTTCTCAGCGGGAGCCGGCTCCGGTGAGCAGTTCTTC. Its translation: CASSFSAGAGSGEQFF.

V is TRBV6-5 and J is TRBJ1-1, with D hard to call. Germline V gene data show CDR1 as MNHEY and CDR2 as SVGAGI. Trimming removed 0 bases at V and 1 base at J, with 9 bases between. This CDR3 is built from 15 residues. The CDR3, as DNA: TGTGCCAGCAGTTACTCTCTACTCAGGAACACTGAAGCTTTCTTT. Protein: CASSYSLLRNTEAFF.

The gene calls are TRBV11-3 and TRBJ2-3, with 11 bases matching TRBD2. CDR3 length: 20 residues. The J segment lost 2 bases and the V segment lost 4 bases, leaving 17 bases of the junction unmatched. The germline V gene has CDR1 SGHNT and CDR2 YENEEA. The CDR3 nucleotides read TGTGCCAGCAGCTGCTATCCGGGACTAGCGGCCTTACTATTCACAGATACGCAGTATTTT. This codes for CASSCYPGLAALLFTDTQYF. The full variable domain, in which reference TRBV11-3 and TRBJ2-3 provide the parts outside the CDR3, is EAGVVQSPRYKIIEKKQPVAFWCNPISGHNTLYWYLQNLGQGPELLIRYENEEAVDDSQLPKDRFSAERLKGVDSTLKIQPAELGDSAVYLCASSCYPGLAALLFTDTQYFGPGTRLTVL.

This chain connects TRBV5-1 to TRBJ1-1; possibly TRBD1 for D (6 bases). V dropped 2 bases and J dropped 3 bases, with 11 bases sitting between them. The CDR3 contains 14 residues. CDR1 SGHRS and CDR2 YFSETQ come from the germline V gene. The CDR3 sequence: CASSFGDIDTEAFF. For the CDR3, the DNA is TGCGCCAGCAGCTTTGGGGACATCGACACTGAAGCTTTCTTT.